This passage covers 25 T cell receptor beta chains from one sample sequenced in a study of Graves' ophthalmopathy and Graves' hyperthyroidism. The TCR beta CDR3 regions underwent amplification from RNA transcripts. RT-PCR was first run with HTBI primers, then multiplex PCR in a second round. TCRdb itself ran the multiplex PCR reads through MiXCR, one entry per CDR3 protein. The sample lists almost 750,000 distinct CDR3 sequences; around 40% were seen once. The sample consisted of peripheral blood. The receptors come from an adult man with Graves' ophthalmopathy.

This chain uses TRBV10-1 with TRBJ2-2; D could derive from TRBD1 or TRBD2 (5 bases each). V gave up 8 bases and J gave up 1 base, with 14 bases separating them. The CDR3 consists of 15 residues. Germline CDR1 reads WNHNN; CDR2 reads SYGVQD (reference sequence). The CDR3 loop reads CASAGDEENTGELFF. Here the CDR3 DNA reads TGCGCCAGCGCCGGGGACGAGGAGAACACCGGGGAGCTGTTTTTT.

Turning to this clonotype: Being one base from a much bigger clone, this may be a read error. The CDR3 region is CASSGRGAGYEQYF. CDR3 coding DNA: TGTGCCAGCAGCGGACGGGGGGCTGGCTACGAGCAGTACTTC. The genes are TRBV2 and TRBJ2-7; D might be TRBD2 (7 bases). V lost 6 bases and J 3 bases, leaving 15 bases between the germline ends. This CDR3 spans 14 amino acids. Germline CDR1 reads SNHLY; CDR2 reads FYNNEI.

The chain employs TRBV10-3 and TRBJ1-3; a weak D match, TRBD1 (5 bases). The ends were cut back, 3 bases at V and 0 bases at J, with 12 bases in the middle. Germline V lookup: CDR1 ENHRY, CDR2 SYGVKD. CDR3 length: 16 amino acids. CDR3 amino acids: CAISDGAGSSGNTIYF. In DNA form, the CDR3 reads TGTGCCATCAGTGACGGGGCAGGCAGCTCTGGAAACACCATATATTTT.

This sequence joins TRBV6-5 and TRBJ2-5; no firm D call. Looked up from germline, CDR1 is MNHEY and CDR2 is SVGAGI. The CDR3 is made up of 14 amino acids. V was shortened by 2 bases and J by 5 bases, with 12 bases between the two germline ends. DNA of the CDR3: TGTGCCAGCAGTTACACCCCAATGGGGGAGACCCAGTACTTC. Protein sequence: CASSYTPMGETQYF.

This clonotype turned up a few times. A much larger clone lies a single base off, so this may be a read error. This rearrangement joins TRBV29-1 to TRBJ1-2, with TRBD1 matching 10 bases. Trimming removed 6 bases from V and 7 bases from J; junction bases left unmatched: 8. The CDR3 covers 13 residues. CDR1 is SQVTM and CDR2 is ANQGSEA in the germline V gene. CDR3 nucleotide sequence: TGCAGCGTCCGACCCGGGACAGGGGTTGGCTACACCTTC. This codes for CSVRPGTGVGYTF.

The chain is built from TRBV9 and TRBJ1-6; TRBD1 matches 9 bases. CDR3 length: 16 residues. CDR1 SGDLS and CDR2 YYNGEE come from the germline V gene. The V gene end was trimmed by 5 bases and the J gene end by 0 bases; junction bases not matched to a gene: 3. CDR3 sequence (DNA): TGTGCCAGCAGTTCGACAGGGGGCTCCTATAATTCACCCCTCCACTTT. Amino acids: CASSSTGGSYNSPLHF.

Ten or more counts support this clonotype. V usage is TRBV5-1 and J usage is TRBJ1-6; tentative D call: TRBD1 (6 bases). CDR1 SGHRS and CDR2 YFSETQ come from the germline V gene. The CDR3 has 14 amino acids. V lost 0 bases to trimming and J lost 11 bases, with 12 bases between them. The CDR3 coding sequence is TGCGCCAGCAGCTTGGAACAGGGACTGACACCCCTCCACTTT. Translating it yields CASSLEQGLTPLHF.

The chain has TRBV6-5 and TRBJ1-2; tentatively, D is TRBD1 (6 bases). This CDR3 comprises 17 residues. Germline V lookup: CDR1 MNHEY, CDR2 SVGAGI. V was cut by 2 bases and J by 4 bases, with 20 bases left in between. The CDR3 loop reads CASSYDLFTGSSYGYTF. In DNA form, the CDR3 reads TGTGCCAGCAGTTACGACCTCTTTACAGGGTCCAGCTATGGCTACACCTTC.

Regarding this clonotype: This may come from a read error, since a much larger clone is one base off. The chain carries TRBV12-3 or TRBV12-4 and TRBJ1-3; unclear D gene. The germline V and J ends were trimmed by 7 bases and 2 bases, with 6 bases remaining between them. The CDR3 is made up of 12 amino acids. The CDR3 protein is CASTGAGNTIYF. The CDR3 DNA follows: TGTGCCAGCACCGGGGCTGGAAACACCATATATTTT.

The chain couples TRBV5-5 to TRBJ1-1; possibly TRBD1 for D (6 bases). The ends were cut back, 4 bases at V and 4 bases at J, with 14 bases in the middle. The CDR3 spans 14 residues. Germline V gene data show CDR1 as SGHKS and CDR2 as YYEKEE (reference sequence). CDR3 coding DNA: TGTGCCAGCAGCAGGGGGGGGGCGCGCACTGAAGCTTTCTTT. Translation: CASSRGGARTEAFF. Based on the CDR3 plus reference TRBV5-5 and TRBJ1-1, the full variable domain is DAGVTQSPTHLIKTRGQQVTLRCSPISGHKSVSWYQQVLGQGPQFIFQYYEKEERGRGNFPDRFSARQFPNYSSELNVNALLLGDSALYLCASSRGGARTEAFFGQGTRLTVV.

This clonotype was found a few times. The chain is built from TRBV20-1 and TRBJ1-6; possible D gene TRBD1, 5 bases. Per the germline V gene, CDR1 is DFQATT and CDR2 is SNEGSKA (reference sequence). Trimming left V 4 bases short and J 0 bases short, with 16 bases between. The CDR3 consists of 17 residues. CDR3 sequence: CSATPGGEDSYNSPLHF. The CDR3 bases are TGCAGTGCTACCCCGGGGGGTGAAGACTCCTATAATTCACCCCTCCACTTT.

The J gene is TRBJ1-2, the V gene TRBV2; 9 nucleotides agree with TRBD1. CDR3 size: 15 residues. V trimming: 2 bases; J trimming: 6 bases; junction bases outside the gene matches: 7. CDR1 SNHLY and CDR2 FYNNEI come from the germline V gene. DNA of the CDR3: TGTGCCAGCAGTGAATGGGACAGGGTCGGTCATGGCTACACCTTC. Its protein product is CASSEWDRVGHGYTF.

This clonotype was detected ten times or more. V usage is TRBV14 and J usage is TRBJ2-7; maybe TRBD1 (6 bases). V was clipped by 2 bases and J by 2 bases, with 10 bases between them. Germline CDR1 reads SGHDN; CDR2 reads FVKESK. The CDR3 has 14 residues. CDR3 in DNA: TGTGCCAGCAGCCAACTAGGGGGAACCTACGAGCAGTACTTC. Encoded protein: CASSQLGGTYEQYF.

This chain uses TRBV19 with TRBJ1-1; 10 bases are shared with TRBD1. The CDR3 has 17 amino acids. CDR1 and CDR2 from the germline V gene are LNHDA and SQIVND (reference sequence). Trimming took 3 bases from V and 1 from J; bases not matched to a gene: 8. CDR3 sequence (DNA): TGTGCCAGTAGTATGGGGACAGGGGTCTCAGGGAACACTGAAGCTTTCTTT. Amino acid sequence: CASSMGTGVSGNTEAFF.

Many counts were recorded for this clonotype. The rearrangement uses TRBV7-2 and TRBJ2-5, with 8 bases fitting TRBD1. The length of the CDR3 is 14 residues. The J segment lost 2 bases and the V segment lost 5 bases, leaving 4 bases of the junction unmatched. Germline lookup yields CDR1 SGHTA and CDR2 FQGNSA. The CDR3 protein is CASSGRTGQETQYF. The CDR3 DNA sequence: TGTGCCAGCAGCGGCCGGACAGGGCAAGAGACCCAGTACTTC. Variable domain in full (rest from reference TRBV7-2 and TRBJ2-5): GAGVSQSPSNKVTEKGKDVELRCDPISGHTALYWYRQSLGQGLEFLIYFQGNSAPDKSGLPSDRFSAERTGGSVSTLTIQRTQQEDSAVYLCASSGRTGQETQYFGPGTRLLVL.

This clonotype appeared a few times. This rearrangement joins TRBV19 to TRBJ2-5, with 9 bases identical to TRBD2. The CDR3 covers 13 residues. Germline V CDR1 and CDR2: LNHDA, SQIVND (reference sequence). Trimming removed 1 base from V and 10 bases from J; junction bases left unmatched: 4. The chain's CDR3 is CASSIGPSGDQYF. In DNA form, the CDR3 reads TGTGCCAGTAGTATAGGTCCTAGCGGGGACCAGTACTTC.

V gene TRBV7-8 combines with J gene TRBJ1-4; possible D gene TRBD1, 6 bases. Trimming shortened V by 4 bases and J by 7 bases, and 16 bases separated the two germline ends. CDR1 SGHVS and CDR2 FQNEAQ come from the germline V gene. The CDR3 is 15 residues long. The CDR3 protein is CASSSSGDRSEKLFF. CDR3 DNA: TGTGCCAGCAGCTCCTCAGGGGATCGGAGTGAAAAACTGTTTTTT.

The chain uses TRBV7-2 and TRBJ1-4; 8 bases align to TRBD1. Germline V gene sequence: CDR1 SGHTA, CDR2 FQGNSA. The V segment lost 6 bases and the J segment 7 bases; nucleotides outside the gene matches: 10. The CDR3 is 15 amino acids. As DNA, the CDR3 is TGTGCCAGCAGTTCCCCAGGGGGCGAAGGTGAAAAACTGTTTTTT. Its translation: CASSSPGGEGEKLFF.

In its sample, this clonotype was seen once. This sequence joins TRBV7-2 and TRBJ1-1; D possibly corresponds to TRBD1 (5 bases). The germline V gene has CDR1 SGHTA and CDR2 FQGNSA. Trimming removed 2 bases at V and 4 bases at J, with 11 bases between. The CDR3 is made up of 14 amino acids. CDR3 region: CASSLIAGATEAFF. The CDR3 DNA reads TGTGCCAGCAGCTTAATAGCCGGGGCCACTGAAGCTTTCTTT.

The chain links TRBV20-1 to TRBJ1-5; D unclear. The germline V gene encodes CDR1 DFQATT and CDR2 SNEGSKA (reference sequence). The CDR3 totals 13 residues. The ends were cut back, 3 bases at V and 3 bases at J, with 9 bases in the middle. The CDR3 reads CSASPTPNQPQHF. The CDR3 region has the DNA TGCAGTGCTAGCCCCACCCCCAATCAGCCCCAGCATTTT.

This clonotype was picked up one time. The gene calls are TRBV9 and TRBJ1-2; 11 bases map to TRBD1. The germline CDR1 and CDR2 sequences are SGDLS and YYNGEE. The CDR3 covers 14 residues. The junction had 6 bases not matched to a gene; V was cut back by 4 bases and J by 7 bases. CDR3 bases: TGTGCCAGCAGCCCAGGACAGGGGGCTTTTGGCTACACCTTC. Amino acid sequence: CASSPGQGAFGYTF.

This clonotype was recorded once. V gene TRBV7-9 combines with J gene TRBJ2-7; TRBD1 matches at 10 bases. CDR1 and CDR2 from the germline V gene are SEHNR and FQNEAQ (reference sequence). The CDR3 is 15 amino acids. Trimming cost V 4 bases and J 5 bases; bases outside gene matches: 8. CDR3 protein: CASSSPGQGNHEQYF. Written as DNA, the CDR3 is TGTGCCAGCAGCTCTCCGGGACAGGGGAACCACGAGCAGTACTTC.

A word on this clonotype: The conserved final phenylalanine or tryptophan is absent from the CDR3, which likely points to a read error. The chain uses TRBV2 and TRBJ2-5; TRBD1 aligns across 8 bases. V dropped 5 bases and J dropped 5; count of bases not matched to a gene: 10. The CDR3 covers 15 residues. CDR1 is SNHLY, CDR2 FYNNEI, per germline. The CDR3 nucleotides read TGTGCCAGCAGTCTACAGGGGGGTAGCGAGGAGACCCAGTACCTC. Translating gives CASSLQGGSEETQYL.

The rearrangement uses TRBV19 and TRBJ1-1; D gene ambiguous. V lost 10 bases to trimming and J lost 0 bases, with 18 bases between them. CDR1 is LNHDA, CDR2 SQIVND, per germline (reference sequence). This CDR3 has 15 residues. The CDR3 loop reads CATSRRSGMNTEAFF. CDR3 in DNA: TGTGCCACCAGCAGACGTTCGGGGATGAACACTGAAGCTTTCTTT.

This clonotype has only a few counts. The chain combines TRBV11-1 with TRBJ2-6, with D unclear. Germline V gene lookup returns CDR1 SGHAT and CDR2 FQDESV (reference sequence). The CDR3 is 16 amino acids. Trimming took 11 bases from V and 2 from J, leaving 19 bases between them. The CDR3 nucleotides read TGTGCCTGGAGTGTCCGAGGTTTCGCTGGGGCCAACGTCCTGACTTTC. Encoded protein: CAWSVRGFAGANVLTF. The whole variable domain, remainder taken from reference TRBV11-1 and TRBJ2-6, is EAEVAQSPRYKITEKSQAVAFWCDPISGHATLYWYRQILGQGPELLVQFQDESVVDDSQLPKDRFSAERLKGVDSTLKIQPAELGDSAMYLCAWSVRGFAGANVLTFGAGSRLTVL.